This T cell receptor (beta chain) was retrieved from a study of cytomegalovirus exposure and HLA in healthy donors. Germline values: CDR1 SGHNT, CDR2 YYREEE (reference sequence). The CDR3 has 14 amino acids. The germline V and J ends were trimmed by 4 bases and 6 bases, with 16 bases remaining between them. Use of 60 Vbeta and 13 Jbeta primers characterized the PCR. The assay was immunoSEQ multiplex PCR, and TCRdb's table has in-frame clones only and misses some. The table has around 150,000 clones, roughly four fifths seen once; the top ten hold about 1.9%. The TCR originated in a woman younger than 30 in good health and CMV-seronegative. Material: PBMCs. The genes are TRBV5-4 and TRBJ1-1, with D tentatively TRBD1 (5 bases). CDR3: CASSLHGAGAEAFF. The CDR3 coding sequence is TGTGCCAGCAGCCTACATGGGGCCGGCGCTGAAGCTTTCTTT.